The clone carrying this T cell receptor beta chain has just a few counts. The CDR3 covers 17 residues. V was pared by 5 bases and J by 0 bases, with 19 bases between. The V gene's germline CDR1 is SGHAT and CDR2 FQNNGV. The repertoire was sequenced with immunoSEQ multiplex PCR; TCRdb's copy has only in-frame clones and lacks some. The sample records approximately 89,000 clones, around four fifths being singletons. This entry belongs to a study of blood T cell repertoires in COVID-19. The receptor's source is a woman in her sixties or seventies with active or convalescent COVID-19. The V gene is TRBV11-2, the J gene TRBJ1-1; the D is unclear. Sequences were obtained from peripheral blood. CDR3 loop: CASSLAPRGGLNTEAFF. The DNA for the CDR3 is TGTGCCAGCAGCCTAGCCCCCCGGGGAGGGCTGAACACTGAAGCTTTCTTT.